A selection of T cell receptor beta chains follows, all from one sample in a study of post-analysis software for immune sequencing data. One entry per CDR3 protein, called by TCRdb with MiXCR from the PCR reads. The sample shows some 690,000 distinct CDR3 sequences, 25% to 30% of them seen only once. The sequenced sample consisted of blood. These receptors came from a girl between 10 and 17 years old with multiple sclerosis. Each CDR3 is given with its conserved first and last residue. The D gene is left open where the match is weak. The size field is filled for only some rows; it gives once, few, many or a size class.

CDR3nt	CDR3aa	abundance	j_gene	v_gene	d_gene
TGCGCCAGCAGCCAAGATGAGGGGGCCCCGGGCTACGAGCAGTACTTC	CASSQDEGAPGYEQYF	few	TRBJ2-7	TRBV4-3	TRBD1
TGCAGCGTTCGGGACCCCCTAATCGGCGCGAACACCATATATTTT	CSVRDPLIGANTIYF	-	TRBJ1-3	TRBV29-1	-
TGTGCCAGCAGCGACCCCAGGGAGGGGCCCCAGCATTTT	CASSDPREGPQHF	few	TRBJ1-5	TRBV7-2	-
TGTGCCAGCGGTGACAGGGAAAAAGAGGCCCAGTACTTC	CASGDREKEAQYF	-	TRBJ2-5	TRBV28	TRBD1
TGTGCCAGCAGCGCCCGCTCCTATGGCTACACCTTC	CASSARSYGYTF	-	TRBJ1-2	TRBV9	-
TGTGCCAGCAGGCGTGCCCCGGAAAATGAAAAACTGTTTTTT	CASRRAPENEKLFF	-	TRBJ1-4	TRBV7-2	-
TGTGCCAGCAGCTTTACGGGACATTCCTACGAGCAGTACTTC	CASSFTGHSYEQYF	few	TRBJ2-7	TRBV5-6	-
TGTGCCACCAGTGACCTGGGGACTAGCGGGAGAATCATTGTAAACATTCAGTACTTC	CATSDLGTSGRIIVNIQYF	-	TRBJ2-4	TRBV24-1	TRBD2
TGCAGTGCTAGGGGGGAGGGAGATACGCAGTATTTT	CSARGEGDTQYF	-	TRBJ2-3	TRBV20-1	TRBD2
TGTGCCAGCAGTTATCTGAACACTGAAGCTTTCTTT	CASSYLNTEAFF	-	TRBJ1-1	TRBV6-6	-
TGCGCCAGCAGCCAAGATCCGGGAGGCAGGATGGAGACCCAGTACTTC	CASSQDPGGRMETQYF	many	TRBJ2-5	TRBV4-1	TRBD2
TGTGCCAGCAGCAGAGCCGATAGCGGGCCTGCCAAAAACATTCAGTACTTC	CASSRADSGPAKNIQYF	-	TRBJ2-4	TRBV7-6	TRBD2
TGTGCCATCAGAAGAGGATATGGGGATGAGCAGTTCTTC	CAIRRGYGDEQFF	-	TRBJ2-1	TRBV10-3	-
TGCGCCAGCTTACTTGCTGGCCTAGCGGGAGAAAGGTCCTACAATGAGCAGTTCTTC	CASLLAGLAGERSYNEQFF	-	TRBJ2-1	TRBV5-1	TRBD2
TGTGCCAGCAGCGCGCCAAGCAGAAGCAATCAGCCCCAGCATTTT	CASSAPSRSNQPQHF	few	TRBJ1-5	TRBV7-9	-
TGTGCCAGCAGCCAGACTAGCGGGAGTTCGAATGAGCAGTTCTTC	CASSQTSGSSNEQFF	few	TRBJ2-1	TRBV3-1	TRBD2
TGTGCCAGCAGCCGACGACGGGAGACCCAGTACTTC	CASSRRRETQYF	few	TRBJ2-5	TRBV5-8	-
TGCAGTGCTTTAATCTCGGCCGGGGAGCTGTTTTTT	CSALISAGELFF	-	TRBJ2-2	TRBV20-1	-
TGCAGTGCTAGAGACGCTAGCGGGAGCTTCTATGAGCAGTTCTTC	CSARDASGSFYEQFF	-	TRBJ2-1	TRBV20-1	TRBD2
TGTGCCATCAGTGAGATGCAGGAATCCTACGAGCAGTACTTC	CAISEMQESYEQYF	few	TRBJ2-7	TRBV10-3	-
TGTGCCAGCAGCCGAGAGACAGGGAGCAATCGGCCCCAGCATTTT	CASSRETGSNRPQHF	-	TRBJ1-5	TRBV7-9	TRBD1
TGTGCCAGCAGCCAAGGACTAGCGGGAGGACCCTCCTACGAGCAGTACTTC	CASSQGLAGGPSYEQYF	-	TRBJ2-7	TRBV7-2	TRBD2
TGTGCCAGCAGCTTAGCGGCAGGGGGCAGTGGCTACACCTTC	CASSLAAGGSGYTF	few	TRBJ1-2	TRBV7-2	TRBD1
TGTGCCAGCAGCTTATCGGGCCCGTTGGATACGCAGTATTTT	CASSLSGPLDTQYF	-	TRBJ2-3	TRBV7-2	-
TGCAGTGCTGAAAGGACAGGGGGAATGAGCAATCAGCCCCAGCATTTT	CSAERTGGMSNQPQHF	-	TRBJ1-5	TRBV20-1	TRBD1
TGTGCCAGCCGCCTAGCCAGGGGGGCGTACGAGCAGTACTTC	CASRLARGAYEQYF	-	TRBJ2-7	TRBV6-5	-
TGTGCCAGCAGTCCCCGTGGTTCTTCGGGCGGCAGCTCCTACAATGAGCAGTTCTTC	CASSPRGSSGGSSYNEQFF	few	TRBJ2-1	TRBV12-3/TRBV12-4	-
TGTGCCAGCAGTCTCCCTCGGGGCATAGCGGGCACAGATACGCAGTATTTT	CASSLPRGIAGTDTQYF	-	TRBJ2-3	TRBV12-3/TRBV12-4	-
TGTGCCAGCAGGGACGAGGGACCCAATCAGCCCCAGCATTTT	CASRDEGPNQPQHF	-	TRBJ1-5	TRBV12-3/TRBV12-4	-
TGCAGCGAGACTGGGATTAGCTCCTACAATGAGCAGTTCTTC	CSETGISSYNEQFF	few	TRBJ2-1	TRBV29-1	-
TGCGCCAGCAGCTTGGCGGGACACAGCTATAATTCACCCCTCCACTTT	CASSLAGHSYNSPLHF	-	TRBJ1-6	TRBV5-1	-
TGCAGTGCTTCCGCTAGCGGGAGGGCCCCCGGGGAGCTGTTTTTT	CSASASGRAPGELFF	-	TRBJ2-2	TRBV20-1	TRBD2
TGCAGCGTTGAAGAACAGGGGGGTGTCGGCTCTGGGGCCAACGTCCTGACTTTC	CSVEEQGGVGSGANVLTF	-	TRBJ2-6	TRBV29-1	TRBD1